The T cell receptor (beta chain) under discussion was sequenced for a study of prognosis after radiotherapy for stage I lung cancer. Study details: From early 2018 through early 2019, patients with stage I non-small cell lung cancer were enrolled. Ages of the roughly 13 men and roughly 6 women ranged roughly 53 to 84 years, median approximately 70.

A draw of approximately 6 milliliters of peripheral blood took place at each of two time points. Multiplex PCR in two rounds served to amplify TCR beta CDR3 from genomic DNA. Primers (each specific to one TRBV or TRBJ gene) were used in first-round PCR. Via MiXCR, TCRdb re-called the multiplex PCR reads, giving one row per CDR3 protein. The table shows 30,000 to 40,000 distinct CDR3 sequences, with 32% occurring only once. The CDR3 runs 14 residues. The germline V gene encodes CDR1 SGHTA and CDR2 FQGNSA. Trimming left V 5 bases short and J 9 bases short, with 17 bases between. This clonotype was counted ten times or more.

This TCR derives from a donor aged 50 or older with non-small cell lung cancer. Sample: PBMCs, taken before or after stereotactic body radiation therapy (not recorded which). The chain couples TRBV7-2 to TRBJ2-1, with unresolved D. The CDR3 region has the DNA TGTGCCAGCAGCAACGGACCCGGGTTCCTTGAGCAGTTCTTC. Translating gives CASSNGPGFLEQFF. Full variable domain (rest looked up from reference TRBV7-2 and TRBJ2-1): GAGVSQSPSNKVTEKGKDVELRCDPISGHTALYWYRQSLGQGLEFLIYFQGNSAPDKSGLPSDRFSAERTGGSVSTLTIQRTQQEDSAVYLCASSNGPGFLEQFFGPGTRLTVL.